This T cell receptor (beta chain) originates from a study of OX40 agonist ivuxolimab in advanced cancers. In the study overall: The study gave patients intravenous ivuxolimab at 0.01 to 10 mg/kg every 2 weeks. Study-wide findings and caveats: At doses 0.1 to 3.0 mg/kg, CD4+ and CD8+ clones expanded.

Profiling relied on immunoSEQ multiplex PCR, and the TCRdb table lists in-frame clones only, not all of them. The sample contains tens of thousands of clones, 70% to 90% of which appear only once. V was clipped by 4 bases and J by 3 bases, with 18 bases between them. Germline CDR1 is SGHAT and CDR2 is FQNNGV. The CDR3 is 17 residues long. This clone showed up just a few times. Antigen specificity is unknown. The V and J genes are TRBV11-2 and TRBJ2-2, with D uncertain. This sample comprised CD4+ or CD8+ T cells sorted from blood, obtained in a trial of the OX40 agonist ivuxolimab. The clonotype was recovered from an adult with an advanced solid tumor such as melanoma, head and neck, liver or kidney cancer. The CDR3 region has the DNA TGTGCCAGCAGCTCCCGCGGAAGGACCGTTTACACCGGGGAGCTGTTTTTT. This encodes CASSSRGRTVYTGELFF.